This TCR beta chain was captured in a study of blood T cells in healthy people across ages (dated by TCRdb to 2015 to 2017). The study in broad terms: Template switching captured roughly one uniquely barcoded TCR beta cDNA molecule per two T cells in model experiments. The study measured age-related changes in TCR beta repertoire diversity using deep sequencing normalized with unique cDNA molecular identifiers. Four age groups were formed from the donors: young (average about 16 years), middle-aged (approximately 39), aged (approximately 60) and long-lived (around 80). To avoid experimental bias, donors of different ages were randomly spread across the sequencing lanes. Using the same blood draw, the study looked at two additional independent replicas of 1 million unique cDNA reads for two donors, one aged 18 to 29 and the other aged 80 or older. Overall results and qualifications from the work: The CMV infection status of donors was not known, potentially confounding age-related changes in expanded clonotypes. Estimates of total diversity from one million sequenced T cells were regarded as lower bounds and underestimates. Compared with the aged group, more naive CD4+ T cells, fewer expanded clones and increased TCR diversity were shown by the long-lived group, suggesting age selection. Observed TCR beta diversity correlated strongly with the percentage of naive T cells measured by flow cytometry. Since profiling was done on bulk unsorted PBMCs, naive and antigen-experienced compartments could not be conclusively compared. Observed TCR beta diversity per million T cells fell roughly linearly with age, and a significant reduction was already apparent by age roughly 40.

The library was prepared using 5' RACE. TCRdb names Illumina HiSeq 2500 as the instrument used. A second roughly 6 to 11 cycle PCR used a sample-barcoded 5' primer and a J-beta primer mix. Each TCR beta cDNA molecule received a unique molecular identifier from a template-switch 5' adaptor carrying 12 random nucleotides. Each sample yielded at least 3 million CDR3-containing paired-end reads. All of the RNA was converted into first-strand cDNA using the Mint cDNA synthesis kit, with a TRBC-specific oligonucleotide serving as the primer. After uracil-DNA glycosylase treatment, a first 18-cycle PCR used universal primers M1SS and BC2_uni_R on all cDNA. In the authors' own workflow: For normalization, 1 million high-quality reads were randomly selected from each sample, with every read carrying a distinct molecular identifier. Instead of being binned into consensus sequences, reads that shared molecular identifiers were thrown out. MiTCR, with a Q25 quality threshold and the strictest error-elimination algorithm, was used for CDR3 identification, clonotype clustering and error correction. Lower-bound total TCR beta diversity was estimated with a nonparametric unseen species model using Euler transformation. Starting from the raw public reads, TCRdb applied fastp trimming at Q25, assembled clones with MiXCR and retained in-frame beta chains. A single entry per CDR3 protein holds the most common genes and DNA from its merged rows. TCRdb's processing, not the authors' own work, is the source of the V and J calls. A total of about 1.8 million distinct CDR3 sequences appear in this sample, approximately 50% of them only once. Of the sample, about 2.1% falls within the top ten clones.

As concerns this clonotype: It has no known antigen specificity. No per-base quality is available; no much larger clone lies one base away.

The donors were some 39 Caucasian individuals from Russia, aged 6 to 90 years, who were systemically healthy. Around 10 milliliters of peripheral blood were drawn from each donor into EDTA-treated Vacutainer tubes. PBMCs were isolated by Ficoll-Paque density-gradient centrifugation, with at least 7 million obtained per sample. Trizol reagent was used to extract total RNA from PBMCs, with at least 5.5 micrograms per sample. Naive CD45RAhigh/CD27high T cell percentages were measured by flow cytometry on a PBMC aliquot from every donor. This TCR derives from a woman aged 35 to 49 in good health. Material: blood.

The DNA reads as follows: TGCAGTGCTAGACGAGCGGGACCGGCGGGTACGCAGTATTTT. It encodes CSARRAGPAGTQYF. Recombination linked TRBV20-1 to TRBJ2-3; TRBD2 lines up with 7 middle nucleotides. Spanning cysteine to phenylalanine, the CDR3 consists of 14 amino acids. Only the CDR3 region is kept as DNA, spanning 42 bases read in frame from base 1. The germline V and J ends show losses of 2 bases and 8 bases respectively, and no gene match explains 10 bases of the junction. Per the germline V gene (reference sequence), DFQATT is the CDR1 and SNEGSKA is the CDR2.